One and the same sample provided the 32 T cell receptor beta chains below, sequenced in a study of T-cell reconstitution after alpha-beta-depleted transplantation in children. Unique molecular identifiers were incorporated into the prepared TCRbeta library. One entry per CDR3 protein results from TCRdb running MiXCR on the PCR reads. The table records more than 400,000 distinct CDR3 sequences, around two fifths of them present only once. The sequenced sample was PBMCs, obtained before TCRalphabeta/CD19-depleted stem cell transplant. The receptors shown here come from a girl under 10 years old with aplastic anemia, due to receive a stem cell transplant.

This clonotype was detected many times. The chain is built from TRBV12-3 or TRBV12-4 and TRBJ2-5, with TRBD2 matching 7 bases. V was clipped by 2 bases and J by 2 bases; unmatched bases: 11. This CDR3 contains 17 residues. As DNA, the CDR3 is TGTGCCAGCAGTTTATGGGGCGGGAGAGGTTTTCAAGAGACCCAGTACTTC. Translation gives CASSLWGGRGFQETQYF.

The CDR3 nucleotides read TGCGCCAGCAGCGCCAGGACAGGGGCCTACGAGCAGTACTTC. This translates into CASSARTGAYEQYF. The chain carries TRBV5-1 and TRBJ2-7; 9 nucleotides align to TRBD1. CDR1 SGHRS and CDR2 YFSETQ come from the germline V gene. CDR3 length: 14 residues. Germline trimming cut 4 bases from V and 2 bases from J; bases unmatched to any gene: 4.

The chain joins TRBV10-3 to TRBJ1-3; D not resolved. The CDR3 contains 14 residues. V was cut by 2 bases and J by 4 bases, with 9 bases left in between. Looked up from germline, CDR1 is ENHRY and CDR2 is SYGVKD. The CDR3 DNA reads TGTGCCATCAGTGAGAACAGTGGAGGAAACACCATATATTTT. It translates to CAISENSGGNTIYF.

The chain employs TRBV5-5 and TRBJ1-1; 9 nucleotides align to TRBD1. The CDR3 totals 16 residues. The ends lost 4 bases at V and 1 base at J; junction bases unmatched: 8. Germline assignment: CDR1 SGHKS and CDR2 YYEKEE (reference sequence). CDR3 DNA sequence: TGTGCCAGCAGCATTACAGGGGGCAGAGGGAACACTGAAGCTTTCTTT. Translation gives CASSITGGRGNTEAFF.

The chain couples TRBV18 to TRBJ2-7, with D possibly TRBD2 on 6 matching bases. This CDR3 has 16 residues. V lost 2 bases and J lost 2, with 16 bases in between. Germline CDR1 and CDR2: KGHSH and LQKENI. The CDR3 DNA is TGTGCCAGCTCACCATGGGCGGGACCTACTCCCTACGAGCAGTACTTC. Translating it yields CASSPWAGPTPYEQYF. Full variable domain (rest looked up from reference TRBV18 and TRBJ2-7): NAGVMQNPRHLVRRRGQEARLRCSPMKGHSHVYWYRQLPEEGLKFMVYLQKENIIDESGMPKERFSAEFPKEGPSILRIQQVVRGDSAAYFCASSPWAGPTPYEQYFGPGTRLTVT.

In this sample, this clonotype turned up a few times. The chain joins TRBV18 to TRBJ2-7; D is possibly TRBD2 (6 bases). The ends were cut back, 3 bases at V and 0 bases at J, with 12 bases in the middle. In germline, CDR1 is KGHSH, CDR2 LQKENI. The CDR3 length is 15 residues. CDR3 residues: CASSPTLAASYEQYF. The CDR3 coding sequence is TGTGCCAGCTCACCGACATTAGCGGCCTCCTACGAGCAGTACTTC.

This clonotype was seen only a few times. The rearrangement joins TRBV5-1 to TRBJ1-6; D is ambiguous. CDR3 size: 14 residues. The V and J ends lost 7 bases and 10 bases respectively, with 18 bases between them. The germline gives CDR1 SGHRS, CDR2 YFSETQ. This CDR3 is CASGHPYSDSPLHF. DNA of the CDR3: TGCGCCAGCGGCCACCCTTACAGTGACTCACCCCTCCACTTT.

The chain carries TRBV27 and TRBJ2-7; 15 bases are a match to TRBD2. The CDR3 consists of 16 residues. Losses at the gene ends were 4 bases for V and 4 bases for J; bases not matched to a gene: 5. Germline V lookup: CDR1 MNHEY, CDR2 SMNVEV (reference sequence). This CDR3 reads CASSSGLAGGAYEQYF. CDR3 nucleotides: TGTGCCAGCAGTTCGGGACTAGCGGGAGGCGCGTACGAGCAGTACTTC.

In its sample, this clonotype was seen a few times. This chain uses TRBV7-2 with TRBJ2-1, with a possible D match to TRBD2 (5 bases). CDR1 is SGHTA, CDR2 FQGNSA, per germline. Trimming took 5 bases from V and 0 from J, leaving 14 bases between them. The CDR3 length is 16 residues. CDR3 bases: TGTGCCAGCAGCATACGGACTGCGAGCTCCTACAATGAGCAGTTCTTC. This encodes CASSIRTASSYNEQFF. The variable domain in full, completed from reference TRBV7-2 and TRBJ2-1, reads GAGVSQSPSNKVTEKGKDVELRCDPISGHTALYWYRQSLGQGLEFLIYFQGNSAPDKSGLPSDRFSAERTGGSVSTLTIQRTQQEDSAVYLCASSIRTASSYNEQFFGPGTRLTVL.

Details on this clonotype: This clone may be a read error of a much larger clone one base away. The chain links TRBV5-1 to TRBJ2-2, with a weak D call TRBD1 (6 bases). The germline V and J ends were trimmed by 7 bases and 3 bases, with 16 bases remaining between them. CDR3 size: 15 residues. Germline CDR1 SGHRS, CDR2 YFSETQ. CDR3 coding DNA: TGCGCCAGCCGGCAGGGGCCCGTCCACACCGGGGAGCTGTTTTTT. Translation: CASRQGPVHTGELFF.

This clonotype was detected a few times. In DNA form, the CDR3 reads TGTGCCAGGGCCTTGATACAGGGGTACGAGCAGTACTTC. It translates to CARALIQGYEQYF. This rearrangement joins TRBV2 to TRBJ2-7; 7 bases map to TRBD1. CDR1 and CDR2 (germline): SNHLY, FYNNEI. With V trimmed by 9 bases and J by 4 bases, 9 bases remained unmatched. The CDR3 is 13 amino acids.

This chain connects TRBV5-1 to TRBJ1-6, with D hard to call. V dropped 1 base and J dropped 7 bases, with 15 bases sitting between them. CDR1 and CDR2 from the germline V gene are SGHRS and YFSETQ. The CDR3 sequence is 16 residues long. CDR3 region: CASSLRPGNPNSPLHF. Written as DNA, the CDR3 is TGCGCCAGCAGCTTGCGACCCGGGAACCCCAATTCACCCCTCCACTTT. Based on the CDR3 plus reference TRBV5-1 and TRBJ1-6, the full variable domain is KAGVTQTPRYLIKTRGQQVTLSCSPISGHRSVSWYQQTPGQGLQFLFEYFSETQRNKGNFPGRFSGRQFSNSRSEMNVSTLELGDSALYLCASSLRPGNPNSPLHFGNGTRLTVT.

This clonotype was seen more than once but under ten times. The chain carries TRBV6-5 and TRBJ1-4; no definite D call. CDR3 length: 16 amino acids. V gave up 0 bases and J gave up 5 bases, with 13 bases separating them. Germline V gene data show CDR1 as MNHEY and CDR2 as SVGAGI. CDR3 DNA: TGTGCCAGCAGTTACTCGAGCCTAGGATTGAATGAAAAACTGTTTTTT. This translates into CASSYSSLGLNEKLFF.

This clonotype showed up many times. CDR3 protein: CSARGRQYNEQFF. DNA for the CDR3: TGCAGTGCTAGGGGTAGACAATACAATGAGCAGTTCTTC. This sequence joins TRBV20-1 and TRBJ2-1, with D unclear. The V end lost 3 bases, the J end lost 4 bases, and 10 bases lay between the germline ends. CDR1 is DFQATT and CDR2 is SNEGSKA in the germline V gene (reference sequence). CDR3 size: 13 residues.

V is TRBV20-1 and J is TRBJ2-5, with a possible D match to TRBD1 (5 bases). CDR3 length equals 13 residues. V gave up 2 bases and J gave up 3 bases, with 10 bases separating them. Germline-derived CDR1 and CDR2 are DFQATT and SNEGSKA (reference sequence). The DNA of the CDR3 is TGCAGTGCTAGATACAGGTCAGAAGAGACCCAGTACTTC. It is translated as CSARYRSEETQYF.

This chain joins TRBV7-9 and TRBJ2-3; no clear D gene. There are 15 residues in the CDR3. CDR1 and CDR2 (germline): SEHNR, FQNEAQ (reference sequence). V lost 5 bases and J lost 0, with 12 bases in between. Written as DNA, the CDR3 is TGTGCCAGCAGCCCGAGCACCGCTAGCACAGATACGCAGTATTTT. It codes for CASSPSTASTDTQYF.

This clonotype was detected a few times. V is TRBV11-2 and J is TRBJ2-7, with D possibly matching TRBD2 (7 bases). Trimming removed 5 bases from V and 2 bases from J, with 16 bases in between. This CDR3 has 15 amino acids. CDR1 and CDR2 (germline): SGHAT, FQNNGV. CDR3 in DNA: TGTGCCAGCAGCCCCTTTGGGGGGGACACCTACGAGCAGTACTTC. Translation gives CASSPFGGDTYEQYF.

V gene TRBV12-3 or TRBV12-4 combines with J gene TRBJ2-3, with 10 bases lining up with TRBD2. The V gene end was trimmed by 2 bases and the J gene end by 5 bases; junction bases not matched to a gene: 4. This CDR3 is built from 15 residues. For the CDR3, the DNA is TGTGCCAGCAGTTTAAGGGCTAGCGGGAGAGATACGCAGTATTTT. Amino acids: CASSLRASGRDTQYF.

This clonotype has ten or more counts. The chain combines TRBV12-3 or TRBV12-4 with TRBJ2-5; no clear D. The CDR3 is 11 amino acids. The V gene lost 6 bases and the J gene lost 2 bases, with 4 bases spanning the gap. This CDR3 reads CASSLQETQYF. The CDR3 nucleotides are TGTGCCAGCAGCTTACAAGAGACCCAGTACTTC.

This clonotype showed up many times. J is TRBJ2-1 and V is TRBV20-1; 8 nucleotides align to TRBD2. Germline lookup yields CDR1 DFQATT and CDR2 SNEGSKA (reference sequence). The CDR3 contains 14 residues. V dropped 5 bases and J dropped 3; count of bases not matched to a gene: 6. CDR3 DNA: TGCAGTGCTTTATATAGCGGGGACTACAATGAGCAGTTCTTC. This translates into CSALYSGDYNEQFF.

The chain carries TRBV6-1 and TRBJ2-1; 14 bases line up with TRBD2. CDR3 length: 16 residues. The V and J ends lost 6 bases and 8 bases, in that order; junction bases with no gene match: 9. CDR1 and CDR2 from the germline V gene are MNHNS and SASEGT. The CDR3 region has the DNA TGTGCCAGCAGCCCCCCGACTAGCGGGGGGGCATATGAGCAGTTCTTC. Amino acid sequence: CASSPPTSGGAYEQFF.

The genes are TRBV4-1 and TRBJ2-3; 7 bases are shared with TRBD2. Germline V gene lookup returns CDR1 MGHRA and CDR2 YSYEKL. The J segment lost 2 bases and the V segment lost 4 bases, leaving 9 bases of the junction unmatched. The CDR3 covers 16 residues. The CDR3 region has the DNA TGCGCCAGCAGCCCAACGAGTAGCGGGTCCACAGATACGCAGTATTTT. Protein product: CASSPTSSGSTDTQYF.

In its sample, this clonotype was seen a few times. The chain combines TRBV20-1 with TRBJ2-1; perhaps TRBD2 as D (5 bases). V lost 6 bases and J 0 bases, leaving 12 bases between the germline ends. Germline V gives CDR1 DFQATT, CDR2 SNEGSKA (reference sequence). This CDR3 is built from 14 residues. CDR3 nucleotide sequence: TGCAGTGCCCACGGGGATGCCTCCTACAATGAGCAGTTCTTC. It codes for CSAHGDASYNEQFF.

This clonotype was counted between two and nine times. The rearrangement uses TRBV20-1 and TRBJ1-6; TRBD1 might be the D (5 bases). This CDR3 spans 17 amino acids. The V gene's germline CDR1 is DFQATT and CDR2 SNEGSKA (reference sequence). The germline V and J ends were trimmed by 3 bases and 7 bases, with 22 bases remaining between them. The CDR3 here is CSASLAQGRGGNSPLHF. The CDR3 coding sequence is TGCAGTGCTAGTCTTGCCCAAGGGAGGGGAGGGAATTCACCCCTCCACTTT.

This chain joins TRBV9 and TRBJ2-1; 10 nucleotides line up with TRBD2. Germline V gives CDR1 SGDLS, CDR2 YYNGEE. The V gene end was trimmed by 1 base and the J gene end by 9 bases; junction bases not matched to a gene: 4. The CDR3 is made up of 14 amino acids. The CDR3 sequence: CASSVRTSGIEQFF. In DNA, the CDR3 is TGTGCCAGCAGCGTACGAACTAGCGGGATTGAGCAGTTCTTC.

This clonotype appeared many times. The rearrangement joins TRBV20-1 to TRBJ2-1; 12 bases agree with TRBD2. Germline CDR1 DFQATT, CDR2 SNEGSKA (reference sequence). Trimming took 5 bases from V and 5 from J; bases not matched to a gene: 4. The CDR3 spans 14 residues. The CDR3 sequence is CSALGLAGNNEQFF. The CDR3 nucleotides are TGCAGTGCTTTAGGACTAGCGGGGAACAATGAGCAGTTCTTC.

V gene TRBV5-1 combines with J gene TRBJ2-5; D is ambiguous. Germline CDR1 SGHRS, CDR2 YFSETQ. The CDR3 runs 14 residues. V was pared by 3 bases and J by 4 bases, with 13 bases between. The DNA of the CDR3 is TGCGCCAGCAGCTCGGAAGTAGTGGGAGAGACCCAGTACTTC. Translated: CASSSEVVGETQYF.

This clonotype was seen at least ten times. This chain links TRBV16 with TRBJ2-2; 8 bases line up with TRBD2. Germline assignment: CDR1 KGHSY and CDR2 FQNENV. This CDR3 contains 16 residues. V was clipped by 2 bases and J by 3 bases; unmatched bases: 5. CDR3 DNA: TGTGCCAGCAGCCAAGTTCTAGCGGGCGACACCGGGGAGCTGTTTTTT. Its protein product is CASSQVLAGDTGELFF.

This clonotype was observed a single time. The chain carries TRBV12-3 or TRBV12-4 and TRBJ2-4; 8 bases align to TRBD2. This CDR3 is 12 amino acids long. J gave up 8 bases and V 6 bases, and 3 bases lay outside the gene matches. The CDR3 coding sequence is TGTGCCAGCAGCCGGGGGGGTGACATTCAGTACTTC. As protein: CASSRGGDIQYF.

In its sample, this clonotype was seen once. The V gene is TRBV6-1, the J gene TRBJ1-1, with TRBD1 matching over 12 bases. Germline values: CDR1 MNHNS, CDR2 SASEGT. The CDR3 runs to 15 residues. V lost 7 bases, J lost 4 bases, and 7 bases stayed unmatched. Here the CDR3 reads CASILRGQGATEAFF. As DNA, the CDR3 is TGTGCCAGCATCCTAAGGGGACAGGGGGCCACTGAAGCTTTCTTT.

This clonotype has a single count. This chain uses TRBV10-2 with TRBJ2-7, with unresolved D. The ends were cut back, 0 bases at V and 5 bases at J, with 11 bases in the middle. There are 14 residues in the CDR3. In germline, CDR1 is WSHSY, CDR2 SAAADI. This CDR3 is CASSESGPANEQYF. CDR3 sequence (DNA): TGCGCCAGCAGTGAGTCGGGCCCAGCCAACGAGCAGTACTTC.

This clonotype was counted ten times or more. V and J are TRBV28 and TRBJ2-7, with 9 nucleotides matching TRBD1. This CDR3 spans 13 amino acids. Germline CDR1 is MDHEN and CDR2 is SYDVKM. J lost 5 bases, V lost 4 bases, and 3 bases had no gene match. CDR3 amino acids: CASSWDRANEQYF. CDR3 DNA: TGTGCCAGCAGTTGGGACAGGGCTAACGAGCAGTACTTC.